Listed here are 23 T cell receptor beta chains from one sample, sequenced in a study of blood T cell repertoires in COVID-19. Assay used: immunoSEQ multiplex PCR; TCRdb lists only in-frame clones, some missing. The sample gives 40,000 to 50,000 clones, roughly 87% of which show up once; less than 7% is in the top ten. The sample was peripheral blood. The receptors come from a human donor in a cohort sampled during active COVID-19.

This rearrangement joins TRBV3-1 (or the pseudogene TRBV3-2) to TRBJ1-4, with D possibly TRBD1 on 6 matching bases. From germline, CDR1 is LGHDT and CDR2 YNNKEL (reference sequence). This CDR3 has 16 amino acids. V lost 1 base and J 0 bases, leaving 9 bases between the germline ends. The DNA for the CDR3 is TGTGCCAGCAGCCAAGTGGGGGCAGCAACTAATGAAAAACTGTTTTTT. This gives the protein CASSQVGAATNEKLFF.

The chain couples TRBV6-2 or TRBV6-3 to TRBJ2-1; no clear D gene. Looked up from germline, CDR1 is MNHEY and CDR2 is SVGEGT. The CDR3 sequence is 18 residues long. V gave up 6 bases and J gave up 0 bases, with 21 bases separating them. The CDR3, as DNA: TGTGCCAGCAGCCGACCCCTCGGGTTCCAAAGCTCCTACAATGAGCAGTTCTTC. This gives the protein CASSRPLGFQSSYNEQFF.

J is TRBJ1-2 and V is TRBV5-1, with 8 bases that match TRBD1. V lost 4 bases, J lost 0 bases, and 5 bases stayed unmatched. CDR1 is SGHRS and CDR2 is YFSETQ in the germline V gene. The CDR3 contains 15 residues. In nucleotides, the CDR3 is TGCGCCAGCAGCCCCGGGACAGGACCTAACTATGGCTACACCTTC. This translates into CASSPGTGPNYGYTF.

This clone is deemed medium-sized. The chain is built from TRBV7-6 and TRBJ2-2; weak D call: TRBD1 (6 bases). V lost 3 bases and J 4 bases, leaving 18 bases between the germline ends. This CDR3 has 17 residues. Germline lookup yields CDR1 SGHVS and CDR2 FNYEAQ. CDR3: CASSFSGQRGRTGELFF. The CDR3 DNA follows: TGTGCCAGCAGCTTTTCGGGACAACGAGGCCGCACCGGGGAGCTGTTTTTT. The whole variable domain, remainder taken from reference TRBV7-6 and TRBJ2-2, is GAGVSQSPRYKVTKRGQDVALRCDPISGHVSLYWYRQALGQGPEFLTYFNYEAQQDKSGLPNDRFSAERPEGSISTLTIQRTEQRDSAMYRCASSFSGQRGRTGELFFGEGSRLTVL.

V gene TRBV10-3 combines with J gene TRBJ2-5, with TRBD1 matching 7 bases. Trimming at V came to 0 bases and at J to 2 bases, leaving 9 bases not matched to a gene. The germline V gene encodes CDR1 ENHRY and CDR2 SYGVKD. The CDR3 has 17 amino acids. CDR3 sequence (DNA): TGTGCCATCAGTGAGTCCCCGACAGGGCTAGAGCAAGAGACCCAGTACTTC. Protein sequence: CAISESPTGLEQETQYF.

The V gene is TRBV11-2, the J gene TRBJ2-6, with TRBD1 as a possible D gene (6 bases). The CDR3 has 18 residues. With 5 bases removed from V and 11 bases from J, the gap between germline ends came to 28 bases. The germline V gene encodes CDR1 SGHAT and CDR2 FQNNGV. The CDR3 region is CASSRGTTSNKVGHVLTF. CDR3 coding DNA: TGTGCCAGCAGCCGTGGGACAACAAGCAACAAAGTCGGGCACGTCCTGACTTTC. Full variable domain (rest looked up from reference TRBV11-2 and TRBJ2-6): EAGVAQSPRYKIIEKRQSVAFWCNPISGHATLYWYQQILGQGPKLLIQFQNNGVVDDSQLPKDRFSAERLKGVDSTLKIQPAKLEDSAVYLCASSRGTTSNKVGHVLTFGAGSRLTVL.

V usage is TRBV12-3 or TRBV12-4 and J usage is TRBJ1-5; D remains unclear. V was trimmed by 5 bases and J by 3 bases, leaving 8 bases between them. CDR3 length equals 13 residues. In DNA, the CDR3 is TGTGCCAGCAGTAGCCTGCCCAATCAGCCCCAGCATTTT. Residues: CASSSLPNQPQHF.

This clone was observed a single time. The chain links TRBV18 to TRBJ1-4; tentatively, D is TRBD1 (6 bases). CDR3 length equals 15 residues. V was shortened by 4 bases and J by 6 bases, with 15 bases between the two germline ends. CDR1 KGHSH and CDR2 LQKENI come from the germline V gene. The chain's CDR3 is CASSHRQVLDEKLFF. Written as DNA, the CDR3 is TGTGCCAGCTCACACCGACAGGTATTAGATGAAAAACTGTTTTTT. The whole variable domain, filled in from reference TRBV18 and TRBJ1-4, reads NAGVMQNPRHLVRRRGQEARLRCSPMKGHSHVYWYRQLPEEGLKFMVYLQKENIIDESGMPKERFSAEFPKEGPSILRIQQVVRGDSAAYFCASSHRQVLDEKLFFGSGTQLSVL.

The CDR3 loop is CASSHRGKGMNTEAFF. In DNA, the CDR3 is TGCGCCAGCAGCCACAGGGGAAAGGGGATGAACACTGAAGCTTTCTTT. The chain carries TRBV5-1 and TRBJ1-1; 7 nucleotides match TRBD1. The CDR3 contains 16 residues. J was trimmed by 0 bases and V by 4 bases; bases with no gene match: 9. Germline CDR1 SGHRS, CDR2 YFSETQ.

The chain couples TRBV27 to TRBJ1-6; a possible D gene is TRBD1 (5 bases). Per germline, CDR1 MNHEY and CDR2 SMNVEV (reference sequence). V lost 5 bases to trimming and J lost 12 bases, with 23 bases between them. The CDR3 has 16 residues. CDR3: CASSLRAGNIRGPLHF. The CDR3 bases are TGTGCCAGCAGTCTCCGGGCAGGGAACATAAGGGGACCCCTCCACTTT.

V gene TRBV6-2 or TRBV6-3 combines with J gene TRBJ1-3, with D possibly being TRBD1 (5 bases). In germline, CDR1 is MNHEY, CDR2 SVGEGT. Trimming removed 6 bases at V and 5 bases at J, with 17 bases between. The CDR3 runs to 15 residues. The CDR3 coding sequence is TGTGCCAGCAGCCTACAGGACACCATGAGAAACACCATATATTTT. Protein sequence: CASSLQDTMRNTIYF.

The chain recombines TRBV6-5 with TRBJ1-2, with a weak D call TRBD1 (6 bases). The CDR3 has 12 amino acids. V lost 2 bases and J lost 8, with 9 bases in between. From germline, CDR1 is MNHEY and CDR2 SVGAGI. CDR3 loop: CASSYGGAGYTF. For the CDR3, the DNA is TGTGCCAGCAGTTACGGGGGCGCAGGCTACACCTTC.

J is TRBJ2-7 and V is TRBV2; TRBD1 matches 9 bases. The germline CDR1 and CDR2 sequences are SNHLY and FYNNEI. V trimming: 3 bases; J trimming: 5 bases; junction bases outside the gene matches: 17. The length of the CDR3 is 18 residues. The CDR3 sequence is CASSDRDREAETIHEQYF. The DNA of the CDR3 is TGTGCCAGCAGTGACCGGGACAGGGAAGCGGAGACGATCCACGAGCAGTACTTC. The entire variable domain, with the rest obtained from reference TRBV2 and TRBJ2-7, is as follows: EPEVTQTPSHQVTQMGQEVILRCVPISNHLYFYWYRQILGQKVEFLVSFYNNEISEKSEIFDDQFSVERPDGSNFTLKIRSTKLEDSAMYFCASSDRDREAETIHEQYFGPGTRLTVT.

With regard to this clone: At one end the junction does not follow the germline gene, possibly because of a read error. V and J are TRBV18 and TRBJ2-7; a weak D match, TRBD1 (6 bases). The CDR3 consists of 14 residues. Germline V lookup: CDR1 KGHSH, CDR2 LQKENI. CDR3 bases: TGTGTCAGCTCATCTCGGACAGTATCCTACGAGCAGTACTTC. This encodes CVSSSRTVSYEQYF. The complete variable domain, with remaining parts taken from reference TRBV18 and TRBJ2-7, reads NAGVMQNPRHLVRRRGQEARLRCSPMKGHSHVYWYRQLPEEGLKFMVYLQKENIIDESGMPKERFSAEFPKEGPSILRIQQVVRGDSAAYFCVSSSRTVSYEQYFGPGTRLTVT.

V usage is TRBV6-6 and J usage is TRBJ2-1, with D maybe TRBD1 (6 bases). The CDR3 extends over 16 amino acids. V lost 6 bases to trimming and J lost 4 bases, with 19 bases between them. Per germline, CDR1 MNHNY and CDR2 SVGAGI (reference sequence). This chain's CDR3 is CASSPRDEQGYNEQFF. Here the CDR3 DNA reads TGTGCCAGCAGCCCGAGGGACGAACAGGGATACAATGAGCAGTTCTTC.

The V gene is TRBV14, the J gene TRBJ1-1; 9 bases fit TRBD1. Germline-derived CDR1 and CDR2 are SGHDN and FVKESK. The CDR3 extends over 18 amino acids. J gave up 3 bases and V 4 bases, and 15 bases lay outside the gene matches. The CDR3, as DNA: TGTGCCAGCAGCCCGCAAGGCATTCCCGGGACAGGGTACACTGAAGCTTTCTTT. Residues: CASSPQGIPGTGYTEAFF.

The chain joins TRBV7-2 to TRBJ2-3; possible D gene TRBD2, 5 bases. Germline CDR1 and CDR2: SGHTA and FQGNSA. The V and J ends lost 3 bases and 14 bases respectively, with 15 bases between them. The CDR3 extends over 12 amino acids. CDR3 amino acids: CASSFYGGEGYF. Written as DNA, the CDR3 is TGTGCCAGCAGCTTTTACGGAGGAGAGGGGTATTTT.

The chain combines TRBV6-5 with TRBJ1-2; TRBD1 aligns across 7 bases. Germline-derived CDR1 and CDR2 are MNHEY and SVGAGI. Trimming removed 6 bases from V and 3 bases from J; junction bases left unmatched: 4. The CDR3 length is 13 residues. DNA for the CDR3: TGTGCCAGCAGCAGGGGGAGAGACTATGGCTACACCTTC. This gives the protein CASSRGRDYGYTF.

The V gene is TRBV7-2, the J gene TRBJ2-2, with a tentative D call TRBD1 (5 bases). V gave up 5 bases and J gave up 4 bases, with 17 bases separating them. This CDR3 spans 16 amino acids. CDR1 is SGHTA, CDR2 FQGNSA, per germline. The CDR3 nucleotides read TGTGCCAGCAGCCCCAGGGTTGGAGACATCACCGGGGAGCTGTTTTTT. Protein sequence: CASSPRVGDITGELFF.

The CDR3 here is CATSSDDTTEAFF. The CDR3 DNA sequence: TGTGCCACCAGCAGTGATGACACCACTGAAGCTTTCTTT. The V call is TRBV15, the J call TRBJ1-1; no firm D call. The CDR3 is 13 amino acids. CDR1 and CDR2 from the germline V gene are LNHNV and YYDKDF (reference sequence). V was clipped by 3 bases and J by 4 bases, with 9 bases between them.

The rearrangement uses TRBV10-1 and TRBJ2-3, with 13 positions matching TRBD2. There are 20 residues in the CDR3. Germline CDR1 reads WNHNN; CDR2 reads SYGVQD (reference sequence). J lost 7 bases, V lost 0 bases, and 16 bases had no gene match. The chain's CDR3 is CASSESPTTSGGGRAHTQYF. DNA of the CDR3: TGCGCCAGCAGTGAGTCTCCGACTACTAGCGGGGGGGGCCGGGCGCATACGCAGTATTTT.

This clone was found a few times. The chain recombines TRBV7-9 with TRBJ1-2, with TRBD1 matching 10 bases. The J segment lost 8 bases and the V segment lost 3 bases, leaving 6 bases of the junction unmatched. This CDR3 contains 14 residues. Germline V lookup: CDR1 SEHNR, CDR2 FQNEAQ (reference sequence). The CDR3 region is CASSLDRGKYGYTF. Written as DNA, the CDR3 is TGTGCCAGCAGCTTGGACAGGGGGAAATACGGCTACACCTTC.

This chain joins TRBV4-3 and TRBJ2-2; 10 positions agree with TRBD2. Germline CDR1 is LGHNA and CDR2 is YSLEER. This CDR3 has 18 residues. V lost 0 bases to trimming and J lost 5 bases; unmatched junction nucleotides: 9. The CDR3 DNA reads TGCGCCAGCAGCCAAGATCTAAGCGGGGGGGCCCGAACCGGGGAGCTGTTTTTT. Translating it yields CASSQDLSGGARTGELFF.